Below, one T cell receptor (beta chain) is given with its context. The data stem from a study of T cell changes during pregnancy in multiple sclerosis. Looked up from germline, CDR1 is SGHNT and CDR2 is YYREEE (reference sequence). J gave up 6 bases and V 5 bases, and 13 bases lay outside the gene matches. The CDR3 totals 15 residues. Using immunoSEQ multiplex PCR, the repertoire was profiled, and TCRdb retains in-frame clones only, with some absent. The sample carries about 44,000 clones, 80% to 95% recorded once. This rearrangement joins TRBV5-4 to TRBJ1-1, with TRBD1 matching 7 bases. The sequence came from a female donor with multiple sclerosis, enrolled in a pregnancy study. The specimen comprised CD4+ T cells from peripheral blood mononuclear cells, sampled before pregnancy. The CDR3 sequence: CASRQGGAGPPEAFF. The CDR3 nucleotides are TGTGCCAGCAGGCAGGGGGGCGCGGGTCCCCCTGAAGCTTTCTTT.